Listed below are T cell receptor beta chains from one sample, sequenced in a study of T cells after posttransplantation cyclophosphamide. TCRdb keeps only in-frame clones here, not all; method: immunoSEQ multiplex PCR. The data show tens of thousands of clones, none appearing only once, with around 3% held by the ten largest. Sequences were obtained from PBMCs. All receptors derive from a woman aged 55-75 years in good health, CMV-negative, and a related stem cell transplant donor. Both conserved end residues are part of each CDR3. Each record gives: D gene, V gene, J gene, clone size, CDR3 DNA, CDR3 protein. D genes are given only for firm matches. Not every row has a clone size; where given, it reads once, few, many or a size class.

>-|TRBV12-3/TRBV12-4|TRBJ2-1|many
-
CASSTSGYNEQFF
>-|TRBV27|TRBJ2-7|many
TGTGCCAGCAGTTTGGAGGCTAGCCGGGAGCAGTACTTC
CASSLEASREQYF
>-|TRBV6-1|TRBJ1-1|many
TGTGCCAGCAGATACAGGGAGAACACTGAAGCTTTCTTT
CASRYRENTEAFF
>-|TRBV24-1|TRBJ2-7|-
TGTGCCACCGAGGGGGGGGCCGAGCAGTACTTC
CATEGGAEQYF
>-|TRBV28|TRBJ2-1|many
TGTGCCACGACTGGGGCGGGGAATGAGCAGTTCTTC
CATTGAGNEQFF
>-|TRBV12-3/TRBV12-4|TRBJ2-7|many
TGTGCCAGCAGTTTACAGGGGCCCTACGAGCAGTACTTC
CASSLQGPYEQYF
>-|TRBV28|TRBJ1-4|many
TGTGCCAGCAGTTCCCCCGCGAGTGGGGGCGTGAGGGAAAAACTGTTTTTT
CASSSPASGGVREKLFF
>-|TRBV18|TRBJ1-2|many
TGTGCCAGCTCAGATCAGGGGTTGGAGTACACCTTC
CASSDQGLEYTF
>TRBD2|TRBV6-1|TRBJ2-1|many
TGTGCCAGCGGTCTGACGGGACTAGCGGGTACTGAGCAGTTCTTC
CASGLTGLAGTEQFF
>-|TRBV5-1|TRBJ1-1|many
TGCGCCAGCAGCTTGGGAGGAAACAGGGTCACTGAAGCTTTCTTT
CASSLGGNRVTEAFF
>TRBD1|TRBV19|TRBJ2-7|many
TGTGCCAGTAGTGCGGGACAGGGGAAGGAGCAGTACTTC
CASSAGQGKEQYF
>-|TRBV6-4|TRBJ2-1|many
TGTGCCAGCAGCGGGGGTCCCTACAATGAGCAGTTCTTC
CASSGGPYNEQFF
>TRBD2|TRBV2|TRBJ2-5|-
TGTGCCAGCAGTGAGCTAGCGGGAGTTAGTGAGACCCAGTACTTC
CASSELAGVSETQYF
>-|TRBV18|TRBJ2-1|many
TGTGCCAGCTCACCCGTGGGGGGACTCGGTGAGCAGTTCTTC
CASSPVGGLGEQFF
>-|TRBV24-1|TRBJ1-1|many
TGTGCCACCAGTGGGCAGGGCGGCTCTGAAGCTTTCTTT
CATSGQGGSEAFF
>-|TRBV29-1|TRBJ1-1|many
TGCAGCGTTGAAGGGTCAGGGCGGACTGAAGCTTTCTTT
CSVEGSGRTEAFF
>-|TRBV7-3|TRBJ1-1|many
TGTGCCAGCAGCTTAAATCAGGGGTCGGGCACTGAAGCTTTCTTT
CASSLNQGSGTEAFF
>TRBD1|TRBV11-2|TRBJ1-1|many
TGTGCCAGCAGCACAGGGGGTTTCACTGAAGCTTTCTTT
CASSTGGFTEAFF
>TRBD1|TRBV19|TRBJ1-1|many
TGTGCCAGTAGTATTAAGATGCAGGGGGCTGAAGCTTTCTTT
CASSIKMQGAEAFF
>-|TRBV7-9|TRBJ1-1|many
TGTGCCAGCAGCCGCGGGGGGGGAACTGAAGCTTTCTTT
CASSRGGGTEAFF
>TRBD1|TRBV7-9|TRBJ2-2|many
TGTGCCAGCAGCCTGGGGACAGGGAACACCGGGGAGCTGTTTTTT
CASSLGTGNTGELFF
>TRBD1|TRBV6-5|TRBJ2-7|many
TGTGCCAGCAGTTATGGACAGGGAGCCTACGAGCAGTACTTC
CASSYGQGAYEQYF
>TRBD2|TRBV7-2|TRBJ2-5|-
TGTGCCAGCAGTTCCGGACTAGCGGGAGGTGGGAAGACCCAGTACTTC
CASSSGLAGGGKTQYF
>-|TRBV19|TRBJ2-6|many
TGTGCCAGTAGCGTCACGGGGGGCCAATACTCTGGGGCCAACGTCCTGACTTTC
CASSVTGGQYSGANVLTF
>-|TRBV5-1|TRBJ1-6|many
TGCGCCAGCAGCTTGGGTCAGGGAGGGAATTCACCCCTCCACTTT
CASSLGQGGNSPLHF
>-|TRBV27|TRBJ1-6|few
TGTGCCAGCAGTTTAGCAGGGCGAATTTCACCCCTCCACTTT
CASSLAGRISPLHF
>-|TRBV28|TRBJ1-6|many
TGTGCCAGCATACGGAATGTAATAGGACAGCTTAATTCACCCCTCCACTTT
CASIRNVIGQLNSPLHF
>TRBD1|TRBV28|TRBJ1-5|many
TGTGCCAGCAGTTTATTAGGGACGGGACAGGGAGATCAGCCCCAGCATTTT
CASSLLGTGQGDQPQHF
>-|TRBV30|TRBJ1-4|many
TGTGCCTGGAGTGGAGGAGCCTCCAGGGTGCGGGAAAAACTGTTTTTT
CAWSGGASRVREKLFF
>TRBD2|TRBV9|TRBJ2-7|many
TGTGCCAGCAGCGAGAGACTAGCCGCCGAGCAGTACTTC
CASSERLAAEQYF
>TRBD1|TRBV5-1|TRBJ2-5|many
TGCGCCAGCAGCAACGGACAGGGCCCCGGATACGAGACCCAGTACTTC
CASSNGQGPGYETQYF
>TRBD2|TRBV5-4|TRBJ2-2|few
TGTGCCAGCAGCTTGGATTTCGGACTAGCGGTGAACACCGGGGAGCTGTTTTTT
CASSLDFGLAVNTGELFF
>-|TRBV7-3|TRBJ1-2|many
TGTGCCAGCAGTCAGGATTTTAACTATGGCTACACCTTC
CASSQDFNYGYTF
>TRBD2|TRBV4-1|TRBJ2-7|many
TGCGCCAGCCGACTAGCGGGGGCCTACGAGCAGTACTTC
CASRLAGAYEQYF
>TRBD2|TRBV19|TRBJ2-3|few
TGTGCCAGTAGTAGCGAGGGAACTAGCGGGGGCACAGATACGCAGTATTTT
CASSSEGTSGGTDTQYF
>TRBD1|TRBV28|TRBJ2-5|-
TGTGCCAGCGAGGGACAGGGCCAAGAGACCCAGTACTTC
CASEGQGQETQYF
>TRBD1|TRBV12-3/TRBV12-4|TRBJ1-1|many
TGTGCCAGCAGTCCAGACCCACAGGGGGCGTGGGAAGCTTTCTTT
CASSPDPQGAWEAFF
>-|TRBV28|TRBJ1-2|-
TGTGCCAGCACGGTAACAGGGACCTATGGCTACACCTTC
CASTVTGTYGYTF
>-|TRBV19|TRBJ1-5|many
TGTGCCAGTAGTATTGACTCCGGCAGGCCCCAGCATTTT
CASSIDSGRPQHF
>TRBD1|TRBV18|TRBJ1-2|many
TGTGCCAGCTCACCAGGGACAGGGTCTATTAACTATGGCTACACCTTC
CASSPGTGSINYGYTF
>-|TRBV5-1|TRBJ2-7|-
TGCGCCAGCAGCTTGGAGCCCTACGAGCAGTACTTC
CASSLEPYEQYF
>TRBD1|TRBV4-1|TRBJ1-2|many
TGCGCCAGCAGACGGACAGGGGACTATGGCTACACCTTC
CASRRTGDYGYTF
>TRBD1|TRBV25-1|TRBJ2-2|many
TGTGCCAGCAGTGGGACAGGAGTAACCGGGGAGCTGTTTTTT
CASSGTGVTGELFF
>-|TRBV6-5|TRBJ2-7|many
TGTGCCAGCAGTTACTCGTGGACACCTGACTACGAGCAGTACTTC
CASSYSWTPDYEQYF
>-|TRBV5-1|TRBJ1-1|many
TGCGCCAGCAGCTTGGCCCAGTTGAACACTGAAGCTTTCTTT
CASSLAQLNTEAFF
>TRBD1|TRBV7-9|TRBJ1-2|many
TGTGCCAGCTCCGGACAGGGTTCGGGCTACACCTTC
CASSGQGSGYTF
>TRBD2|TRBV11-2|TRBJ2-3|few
TGTGCCAGCAGCTTAGCCCTTAGCGGGGGCCCGCTAACGCAGTATTTT
CASSLALSGGPLTQYF
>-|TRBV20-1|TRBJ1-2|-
TGCAGTGCTAGACGGAACTATGGCTACACCTTC
CSARRNYGYTF
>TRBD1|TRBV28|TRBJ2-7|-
TGTGCCAGCAGTTTCGCCGGGACAGGGGGCCACGAGCAGTACTTC
CASSFAGTGGHEQYF